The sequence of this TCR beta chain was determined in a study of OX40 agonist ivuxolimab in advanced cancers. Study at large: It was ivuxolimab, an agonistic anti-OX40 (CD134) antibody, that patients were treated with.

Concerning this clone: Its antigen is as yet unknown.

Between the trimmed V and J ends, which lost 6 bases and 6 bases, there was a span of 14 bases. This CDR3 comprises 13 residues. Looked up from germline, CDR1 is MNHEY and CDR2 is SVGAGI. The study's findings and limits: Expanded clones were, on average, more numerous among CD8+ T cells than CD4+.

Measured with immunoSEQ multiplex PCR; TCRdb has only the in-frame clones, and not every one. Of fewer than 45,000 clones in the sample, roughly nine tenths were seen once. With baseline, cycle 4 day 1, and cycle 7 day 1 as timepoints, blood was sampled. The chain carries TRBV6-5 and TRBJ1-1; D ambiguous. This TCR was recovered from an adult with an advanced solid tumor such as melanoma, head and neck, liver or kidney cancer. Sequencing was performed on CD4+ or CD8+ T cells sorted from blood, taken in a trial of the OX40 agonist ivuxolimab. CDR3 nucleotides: TGTGCCAGCAGCGCGACATTTTCCTCTGAAGCTTTCTTT. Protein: CASSATFSSEAFF.